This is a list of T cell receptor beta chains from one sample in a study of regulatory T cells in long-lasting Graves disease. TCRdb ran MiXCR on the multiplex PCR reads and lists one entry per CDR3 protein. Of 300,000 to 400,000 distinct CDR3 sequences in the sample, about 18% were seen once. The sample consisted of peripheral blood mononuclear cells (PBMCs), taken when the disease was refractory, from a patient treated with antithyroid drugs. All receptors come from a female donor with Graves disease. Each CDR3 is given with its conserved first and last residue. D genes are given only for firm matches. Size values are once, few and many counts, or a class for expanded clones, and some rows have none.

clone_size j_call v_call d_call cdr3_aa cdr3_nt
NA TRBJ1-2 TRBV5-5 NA CASTLRPQGSYGYTF TGTGCCAGCACGTTACGACCCCAGGGGAGCTATGGCTACACCTTC
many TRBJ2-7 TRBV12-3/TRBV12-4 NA CASSFSTDYEQYF TGTGCCAGCAGTTTCTCCACAGACTACGAGCAGTACTTC
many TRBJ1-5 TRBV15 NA CATSRGDWADQPQHF TGTGCCACCAGCAGGGGGGACTGGGCGGATCAGCCCCAGCATTTT
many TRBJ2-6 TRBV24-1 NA CATSDSRGSSGANVLTF TGTGCCACCAGTGATTCCCGGGGCTCCTCTGGGGCCAACGTCCTGACTTTC
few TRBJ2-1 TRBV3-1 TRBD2 CASRHNPGLPNDEQFF TGTGCCAGCAGACACAATCCGGGACTACCTAACGATGAGCAGTTCTTC
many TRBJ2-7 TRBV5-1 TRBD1 CASSFKGATLPYEQYF TGCGCCAGCAGCTTTAAGGGGGCGACCCTCCCCTACGAGCAGTACTTC
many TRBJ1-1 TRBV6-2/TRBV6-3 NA CASREDLNTEAFF TGTGCCAGCCGTGAGGACCTAAACACTGAAGCTTTCTTT
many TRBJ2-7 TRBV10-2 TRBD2 CASGREAVQYF TGCGCCAGCGGGCGGGAGGCGGTGCAGTACTTC
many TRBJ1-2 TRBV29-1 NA CSVEGAGNYGYTF TGCAGCGTTGAGGGGGCTGGTAACTATGGCTACACCTTC
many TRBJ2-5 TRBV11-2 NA CASSPKGESQETQYF TGTGCCAGCAGCCCTAAGGGGGAGAGCCAAGAGACCCAGTACTTC
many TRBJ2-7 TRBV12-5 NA CASGLCTPTYEQYF TGTGCTAGTGGTTTGTGTACACCTACCTACGAGCAGTACTTC
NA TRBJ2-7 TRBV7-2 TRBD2 CASSLDSGGTYEQYF TGTGCCAGCAGCTTAGATAGCGGGGGCACCTACGAGCAGTACTTC
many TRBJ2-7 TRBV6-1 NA CASSADSDSYEQYF TGTGCCAGCAGTGCGGACTCTGACTCCTACGAGCAGTACTTC
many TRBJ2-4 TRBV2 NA CASSEAFSIQYF TGTGCCAGCAGTGAAGCCTTCTCCATTCAGTACTTC
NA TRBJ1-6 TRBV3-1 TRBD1 CASSQLYRGDGNSPLHF TGTGCCAGCAGCCAACTGTACAGGGGAGATGGAAATTCACCCCTCCACTTT
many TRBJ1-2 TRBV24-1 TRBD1 CATSDLAGGDGYTF TGTGCCACCAGTGATTTAGCAGGGGGTGATGGCTACACCTTC
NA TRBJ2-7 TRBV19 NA CASSKRTTSSTPYEQYF TGTGCCAGTAGTAAACGGACGACTAGTTCTACCCCCTACGAGCAGTACTTC
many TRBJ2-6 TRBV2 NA CASGKDSGANVLTF TGTGCCAGCGGGAAGGATTCTGGGGCCAACGTCCTGACTTTC
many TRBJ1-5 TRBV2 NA CASSELGKAQPQHF TGTGCCAGCAGTGAACTGGGGAAGGCCCAGCCCCAGCATTTT
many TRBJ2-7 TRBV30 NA CAIRENPYEQYF TGTGCCATCCGGGAAAACCCGTACGAGCAGTACTTC
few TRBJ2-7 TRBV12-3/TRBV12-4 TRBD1 CASSSPGQGDPKTYEQYF TGTGCCAGCAGTTCTCCCGGACAGGGGGACCCTAAAACCTACGAGCAGTACTTC
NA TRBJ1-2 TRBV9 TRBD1 CASSEGQAYYGYTF TGTGCCAGCAGCGAGGGACAGGCATACTATGGCTACACCTTC
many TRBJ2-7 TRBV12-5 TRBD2 CASASTSGGLPYEQYF TGTGCTAGTGCCTCTACTAGCGGGGGGTTACCCTACGAGCAGTACTTC
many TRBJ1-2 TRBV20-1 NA CSARNLGGNYGYTF TGCAGTGCTAGAAACTTAGGGGGGAACTATGGCTACACCTTC
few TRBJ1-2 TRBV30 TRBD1 CAYRDRGINYGYTF TGTGCCTACCGGGACAGGGGGATTAACTATGGCTACACCTTC
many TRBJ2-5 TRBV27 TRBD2 CASSQLAGGEGPAKTQYF TGTGCCAGCAGCCAACTAGCGGGAGGCGAAGGACCGGCGAAGACCCAGTACTTC
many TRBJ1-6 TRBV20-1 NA CSSQGRNSPLHF TGCAGTAGTCAGGGGAGAAATTCACCCCTCCACTTT
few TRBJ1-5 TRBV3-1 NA CASSQGIGANQPQHF TGTGCCAGCAGCCAGGGGATAGGGGCTAATCAGCCCCAGCATTTT
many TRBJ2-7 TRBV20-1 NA CSARQRTGLNYEQYF TGCAGTGCTCGCCAGCGAACAGGCCTTAACTACGAGCAGTACTTC
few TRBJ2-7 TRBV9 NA CASSPQGFYEQYF TGTGCCAGCAGCCCACAGGGTTTCTACGAGCAGTACTTC
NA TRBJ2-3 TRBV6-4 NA CASSDRPTDTQYF TGTGCCAGCAGTGACAGACCCACAGATACGCAGTATTTT
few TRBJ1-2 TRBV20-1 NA CSASPGRGYGYTF TGCAGTGCTAGCCCGGGACGAGGGTATGGCTACACCTTC
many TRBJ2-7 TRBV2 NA CASSDQGGTYEQYF TGTGCCAGCAGTGACCAGGGGGGGACCTACGAGCAGTACTTC
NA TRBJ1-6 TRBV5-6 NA CASSLPGANNSPLHF TGTGCCAGCAGCTTGCCGGGGGCGAATAATTCACCCCTCCACTTT
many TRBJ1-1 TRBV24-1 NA CATLNLRGQAFF TGTGCCACCCTGAACCTCAGGGGACAAGCTTTCTTT
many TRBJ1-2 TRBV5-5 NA CASSSVDGYGYTF TGTGCCAGCAGCTCGGTGGACGGCTATGGCTACACCTTC
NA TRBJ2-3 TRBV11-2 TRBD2 CASSFRPKGLAGADTQYF TGTGCCAGCAGCTTTCGCCCTAAAGGACTAGCGGGGGCAGATACGCAGTATTTT
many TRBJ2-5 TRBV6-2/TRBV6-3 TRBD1 CASDRGLPQETQYF TGTGCCAGTGACAGGGGGCTACCCCAAGAGACCCAGTACTTC
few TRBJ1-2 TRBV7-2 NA CASRLSTVDGYTF TGTGCCAGCAGATTATCGACAGTAGATGGCTACACCTTC
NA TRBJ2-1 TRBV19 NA CASSIGQGSYNEQFF TGTGCCAGTAGTATAGGGCAGGGGTCCTACAATGAGCAGTTCTTC
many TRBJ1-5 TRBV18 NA CASSGGTGFQPQHF TGTGCCAGCTCAGGGGGAACGGGTTTTCAGCCCCAGCATTTT
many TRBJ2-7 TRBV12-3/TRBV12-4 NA CASSAGWGPSSYEQYF TGTGCCAGCAGTGCCGGTTGGGGGCCTTCCTCCTACGAGCAGTACTTC
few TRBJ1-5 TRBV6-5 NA CASSYWGDNQPQHF TGTGCCAGCAGTTATTGGGGGGACAATCAGCCCCAGCATTTT
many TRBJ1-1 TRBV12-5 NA CASGIRDTEAFF TGTGCTAGTGGGATCAGAGACACTGAAGCTTTCTTT
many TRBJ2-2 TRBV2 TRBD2 CASSLSGGSGELFF TGTGCCAGCAGTCTTAGCGGGGGGTCCGGGGAGCTGTTTTTT
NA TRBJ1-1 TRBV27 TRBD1 CASSGHRGRTEAFF TGTGCCAGCAGTGGACACAGGGGGCGCACTGAAGCTTTCTTT
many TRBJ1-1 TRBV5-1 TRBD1 CASSPGQGLLSTEAFF TGCGCCAGCAGCCCCGGACAGGGCCTTCTTAGCACTGAAGCTTTCTTT
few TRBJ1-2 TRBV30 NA CAWSDRAAGGYTF TGTGCCTGGAGTGACAGGGCCGCTGGGGGCTACACCTTC
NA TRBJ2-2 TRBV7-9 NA CASQSSGELFF TGTGCCAGCCAGTCCAGCGGGGAGCTGTTTTTT
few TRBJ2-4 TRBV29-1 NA CSARVGTSNIQYF TGCAGCGCCAGAGTGGGGACGAGTAACATTCAGTACTTC
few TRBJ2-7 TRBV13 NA CASSIRAGEQYF TGTGCCAGCAGTATCAGGGCGGGGGAGCAGTACTTC
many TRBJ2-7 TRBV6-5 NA CASSYQGEGEQYF TGTGCCAGCAGTTATCAGGGCGAGGGCGAGCAGTACTTC